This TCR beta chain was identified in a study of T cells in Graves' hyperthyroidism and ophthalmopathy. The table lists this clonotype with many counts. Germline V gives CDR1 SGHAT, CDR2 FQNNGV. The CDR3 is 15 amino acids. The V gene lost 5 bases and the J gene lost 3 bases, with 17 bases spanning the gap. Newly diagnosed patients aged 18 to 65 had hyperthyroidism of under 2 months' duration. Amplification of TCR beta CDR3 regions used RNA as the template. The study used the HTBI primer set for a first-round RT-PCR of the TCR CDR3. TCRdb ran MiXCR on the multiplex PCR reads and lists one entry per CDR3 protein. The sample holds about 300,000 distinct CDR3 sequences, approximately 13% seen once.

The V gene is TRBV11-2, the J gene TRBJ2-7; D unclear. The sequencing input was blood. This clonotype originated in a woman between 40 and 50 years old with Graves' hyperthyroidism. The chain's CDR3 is CASSPLGGTHYEQYF. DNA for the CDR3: TGTGCCAGCAGCCCGCTAGGTGGTACCCACTACGAGCAGTACTTC.